Listed below are T cell receptor beta chains from one sample, sequenced in a study of T cells expressing NK-cell markers. TCRdb re-called the 5' RACE reads, yielding one record per CDR3 amino acid sequence without DNA. This sample's table has 500,000 to 600,000 distinct CDR3 sequences. Source material: blood T cells: a sorted CD56 or NKG2C T cell subset, CD4+ or CD8+ T cells, or bulk PBMC T cells (not recorded which). Receptors originate from a man aged 18 to 30 in good health. The CDR3 runs from the conserved cysteine through the conserved F or W. The order of the fields is J gene, V gene, CDR3 protein.

TRBJ2-1 | TRBV5-1 | CASTQEGLQTNEQFF
TRBJ2-5 | TRBV7-6 | CASSSGFFSPQETQYF
TRBJ2-7 | TRBV12-3/TRBV12-4 | CASSLPSYEQYF
TRBJ2-3 | TRBV4-3 | CASSQLRIETDTQYF
TRBJ2-7 | TRBV7-8 | CASSFPTGKGTYEQYF
TRBJ1-6 | TRBV4-1 | CASSQSGSVSPLHF
TRBJ2-3 | TRBV5-1 | CASSLGPTSLTDTQYF
TRBJ2-1 | TRBV29-1 | CSVELKVTGNTNEQFF
TRBJ2-1 | TRBV11-2 | CASSLRTSGRAGEQFF
TRBJ2-1 | TRBV11-2 | CASSLGTGLSSSYNEQFF
TRBJ2-3 | TRBV7-2 | CASSIAGTGGTDTQYF
TRBJ1-6 | TRBV12-3/TRBV12-4 | CASSLVVRNSPLHF
TRBJ2-2 | TRBV7-9 | CASTYAAGTGELFF
TRBJ2-7 | TRBV7-9 | CASSLVQLAGEQYF
TRBJ2-3 | TRBV18 | CASSPRTGVGDTQYF
TRBJ1-5 | TRBV6-2/TRBV6-3 | CASGREGNQPQHF
TRBJ1-1 | TRBV4-3 | CASSLTTTVHEAFF
TRBJ2-3 | TRBV20-1 | CSATTVVSGVAGLTDTQYF
TRBJ2-5 | TRBV20-1 | CSAPLAGTMLQETQYF
TRBJ1-2 | TRBV5-6 | CASSLVGTAVYGYTF
TRBJ2-7 | TRBV28 | CASHGRYEQYF
TRBJ2-3 | TRBV4-3 | CASSQGLAGVSDTQYF
TRBJ2-1 | TRBV24-1 | CATRLMRQGLVEQFF
TRBJ2-7 | TRBV7-6 | CASSLAGGWEQYF
TRBJ2-7 | TRBV28 | CASRAELFSSYEQYF
TRBJ2-5 | TRBV10-3 | CAISESKWQTGTQYF
TRBJ2-1 | TRBV7-2 | CASSLSGQGAEQFF
TRBJ2-5 | TRBV24-1 | CATSDRPGTGETQYF
TRBJ1-5 | TRBV20-1 | CSAREEQGLLQPQHF
TRBJ1-1 | TRBV11-2 | CASSPRTDLGAFF
TRBJ1-1 | TRBV20-1 | CSATRGLGTEAFF
TRBJ2-1 | TRBV12-3/TRBV12-4 | CASSFMGRGWNEQFF
TRBJ2-3 | TRBV9 | CASSIRTGAGVDTQYF
TRBJ2-2 | TRBV5-1 | CASSRQSAGELFF
TRBJ1-2 | TRBV12-3/TRBV12-4 | CASSGIRGYGYTF
TRBJ2-1 | TRBV5-6 | CASSPIPGTLNEQFF
TRBJ2-7 | TRBV20-1 | CSARGLEGYEQYF
TRBJ1-2 | TRBV14 | CASSPSGSYGYTF
TRBJ2-2 | TRBV5-1 | CASKSQVGELFF
TRBJ1-6 | TRBV11-2 | CASSVGRERSPLHF
TRBJ2-3 | TRBV9 | CASSVGHGGSTDTQYF
TRBJ2-1 | TRBV12-3/TRBV12-4 | CASSLKRGEQFF
TRBJ1-1 | TRBV6-5 | CASITGGGSEAFF
TRBJ2-6 | TRBV29-1 | CSVSTGTGGGVLSGANVLTF
TRBJ2-3 | TRBV6-5 | CASSYLAVSTDTQYF
TRBJ2-3 | TRBV6-5 | CASSYDLNGGTDTQYF
TRBJ2-5 | TRBV11-2 | CASTRVGGLETQYF
TRBJ2-5 | TRBV6-2/TRBV6-3 | CASDRLAGGETQYF
TRBJ2-7 | TRBV12-3/TRBV12-4 | CASSLVLDSSYEQYF
TRBJ2-3 | TRBV11-2 | CASSSGGLRKVDTQYF
TRBJ1-4 | TRBV7-2 | CASSLAGGNEKLFF
TRBJ2-1 | TRBV11-1 | CASSSDRKRPYNEQFF
TRBJ2-5 | TRBV7-2 | CASSTRGETQYF
TRBJ2-2 | TRBV30 | CAWRMTNTGELFF
TRBJ2-5 | TRBV20-1 | CSARDRVGQETQYF
TRBJ2-1 | TRBV27 | CASSLNYRGHEQFF
TRBJ2-1 | TRBV24-1 | CATEKEGYNEQFF